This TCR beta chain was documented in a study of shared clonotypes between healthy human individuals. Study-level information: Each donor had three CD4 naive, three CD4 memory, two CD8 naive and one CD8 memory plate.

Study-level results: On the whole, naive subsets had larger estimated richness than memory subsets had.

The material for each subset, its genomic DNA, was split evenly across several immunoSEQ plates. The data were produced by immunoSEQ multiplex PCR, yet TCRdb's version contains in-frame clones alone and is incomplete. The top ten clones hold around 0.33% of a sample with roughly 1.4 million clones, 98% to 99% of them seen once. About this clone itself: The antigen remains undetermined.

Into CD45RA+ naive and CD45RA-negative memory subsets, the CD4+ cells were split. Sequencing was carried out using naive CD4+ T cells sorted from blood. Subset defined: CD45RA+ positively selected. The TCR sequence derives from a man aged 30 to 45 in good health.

CDR3 DNA: TGCGCCAGCCGACCGGGGGACAGGGAGGCAGGGGAGCAGTTCTTC. As protein: CASRPGDREAGEQFF. The rearrangement uses TRBV5-1 and TRBJ2-1; 9 bases line up with TRBD1. The CDR3 runs to 15 residues. Trimming cost V 7 bases and J 10 bases; bases outside gene matches: 15. Germline lookup yields CDR1 SGHRS and CDR2 YFSETQ.